What follows is one T cell receptor (beta chain) and its context. This sample is part of a study of radiotherapy plus CTLA-4 blockade in lung cancer. The CDR3 totals 15 residues. The V and J ends lost 0 bases and 4 bases, in that order; junction bases with no gene match: 0. The V gene's germline CDR1 is SGDLS and CDR2 YYNGEE. Generated by immunoSEQ multiplex PCR, the TCRdb table keeps only in-frame clones and is missing some. The data contain about 60,000 clones, just over 75% of them singletons. The chain has TRBV9 and TRBJ2-7; 14 bases match TRBD2. This material consisted of peripheral blood, taken from a patient treated with radiotherapy plus ipilimumab. The clonotype comes from a human donor with non-small cell lung cancer who had a partial response to radiotherapy plus ipilimumab. CDR3: CASSVGTSGGYEQYF. The CDR3 coding sequence is TGTGCCAGCAGCGTAGGGACTAGCGGGGGGTACGAGCAGTACTTC.